This entry describes one T cell receptor beta chain. This clonotype was counted between two and nine times. Its antigen has not been determined. The record has no base qualities; no much larger clone is one base away. This sample is drawn from a study of response to subunit inactivated influenza vaccine (dated by TCRdb to the late 2010s). Looking at the study overall: The study used deep quantitative T cell receptor repertoire profiling to track responses to a trivalent subunit inactivated influenza vaccine.

Libraries were built with RT-PCR. Sequencing took place on an Illumina HiSeq 2500. TCRdb itself trimmed the public reads at Q25 with fastp, ran MiXCR and retained productive beta chains. Each CDR3 protein gets just one entry, which takes the most common genes and DNA from the rows behind it. Across this sample there are hundreds of thousands of distinct CDR3 sequences, with about 20% seen only once. The ten biggest clones cover about a tenth of the sample. In the germline V gene, CDR1 corresponds to ENHRY and CDR2 to SYGVKD. The CDR3 goes from the cysteine to the phenylalanine over 14 residues. Of all the DNA, just the CDR3 is kept, 42 bases in frame from base 1. V was cut back by 6 bases and J by 8 bases, leaving a gap of 16 bases between them. General study outcomes and caveats: The authors proposed that each seasonal influenza vaccination may bring in only a limited number of new T cells.

This TCR came from a man aged 50 to 75 who received an inactivated influenza vaccine. Donor details come from another sample of the same person, matched by shared clones. The V and J segments used are TRBV10-3 and TRBJ2-2; the D gene may be TRBD1 or TRBD2, since each aligns over 5 bases. The source was PBMCs from blood, collected about 20 months after vaccination. The DNA sequence follows: TGTGCCATCAGAGACCCGGGACGGAAAGGGGAGCTGTTTTTT. It codes for CAIRDPGRKGELFF.